The TCR beta chain described here comes from a study of blood T cell repertoires in COVID-19. In the study overall: COVID-19 samples from acute and convalescent phases originated in the United States, Italy and Spain.

TCRdb keeps only in-frame clones here, not all; method: immunoSEQ multiplex PCR. Among about 160,000 clones listed, approximately 86% were seen once. The CDR3 covers 15 residues. Trimming took off 3 bases at V and 8 bases at J, with 22 bases between the two ends. Per the germline V gene, CDR1 is DFQATT and CDR2 is SNEGSKA (reference sequence). This clonotype was sampled from a woman in her sixties or seventies who had recovered from COVID-19. Sequencing input: peripheral blood. The chain couples TRBV20-1 to TRBJ1-2; tentative D call: TRBD1 (6 bases). The CDR3 loop is CSASLNRATIQGYTF. CDR3 coding DNA: TGCAGTGCTAGTTTGAACAGGGCCACCATTCAAGGCTACACCTTC.